This T cell receptor beta chain comes out of a study of blood T cell repertoires in COVID-19. V was pared by 6 bases and J by 4 bases, with 4 bases between. Germline V gene data show CDR1 as DFQATT and CDR2 as SNEGSKA (reference sequence). This CDR3 is 10 amino acids long. A note on this clone: Other DNA sequences in this sample translate to the same CDR3.

Using immunoSEQ multiplex PCR, the repertoire was profiled, and TCRdb retains in-frame clones only, with some absent. The repertoire holds 200,000 to 300,000 clones, with around 90% as singletons. The genes are TRBV20-1 and TRBJ2-1; D unclear. Material: peripheral blood. The TCR sequence derives from a person aged 18 to 30 with COVID-19, enrolled during active disease. The CDR3 sequence is CSALYNEQFF. The CDR3 DNA follows: TGCAGTGCCCTATACAATGAGCAGTTCTTC.